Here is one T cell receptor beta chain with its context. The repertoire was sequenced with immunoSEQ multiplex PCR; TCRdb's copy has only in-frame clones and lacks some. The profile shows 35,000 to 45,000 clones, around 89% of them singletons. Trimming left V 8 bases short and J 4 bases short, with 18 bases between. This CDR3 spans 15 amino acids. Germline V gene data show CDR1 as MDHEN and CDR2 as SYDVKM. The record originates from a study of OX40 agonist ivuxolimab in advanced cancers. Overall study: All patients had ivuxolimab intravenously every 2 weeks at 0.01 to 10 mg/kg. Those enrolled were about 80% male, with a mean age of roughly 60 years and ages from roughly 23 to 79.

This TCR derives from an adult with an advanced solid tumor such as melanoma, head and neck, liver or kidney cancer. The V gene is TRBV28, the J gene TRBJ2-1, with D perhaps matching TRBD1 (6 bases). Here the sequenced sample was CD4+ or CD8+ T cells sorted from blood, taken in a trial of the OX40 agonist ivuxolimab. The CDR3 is CASYGLGQYYNEQFF. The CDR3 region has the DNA TGTGCCAGCTACGGTTTAGGACAGTATTACAATGAGCAGTTCTTC. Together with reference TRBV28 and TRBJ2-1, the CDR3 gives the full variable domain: DVKVTQSSRYLVKRTGEKVFLECVQDMDHENMFWYRQDPGLGLRLIYFSYDVKMKEKGDIPEGYSVSREKKERFSLILESASTNQTSMYLCASYGLGQYYNEQFFGPGTRLTVL.